The source of this T cell receptor (beta chain) is a study of blood T cell repertoires in COVID-19. The table came from immunoSEQ multiplex PCR; TCRdb's copy has only in-frame clones and leaves some out. This sample has 250,000 to 350,000 clones, with over 75% found just once. The germline V and J ends were trimmed by 4 bases and 4 bases, with 16 bases remaining between them. The CDR3 is made up of 15 amino acids. Germline CDR1 SGHDN, CDR2 FVKESK. The TCR sequence derives from a woman aged 50 to 65 who had recovered from COVID-19. This chain connects TRBV14 to TRBJ1-2; D possibly corresponds to TRBD1 (6 bases). Sample: peripheral blood. This CDR3 is CASSRATGTRYGYTF. The CDR3 DNA reads TGTGCCAGCAGCCGAGCAACAGGGACCCGCTATGGCTACACCTTC. The whole variable domain, remainder taken from reference TRBV14 and TRBJ1-2, is EAGVTQFPSHSVIEKGQTVTLRCDPISGHDNLYWYRRVMGKEIKFLLHFVKESKQDESGMPNNRFLAERTGGTYSTLKVQPAELEDSGVYFCASSRATGTRYGYTFGSGTRLTVV.